The 10 T cell receptor beta chains reported below all come from one sample, sequenced in a study of blood T cells in healthy people across ages. Alongside a J-beta primer mix, a sample-barcoded 5' primer served in a second PCR lasting roughly 7 to 12 cycles. Via MiXCR, TCRdb re-called the 5' RACE reads, giving one row per CDR3 protein. This repertoire shows around 990,000 distinct CDR3 sequences, almost 25% found once; its top ten account for approximately 0.71%. The data were also submitted as part of a second study, on T cells of mothers and their children.

Sequences were obtained from blood. These receptors all come from a girl aged 2-10 years in good health.

V is TRBV12-3 or TRBV12-4 and J is TRBJ2-6; 12 positions agree with TRBD1. This CDR3 is 17 amino acids long. The J segment lost 2 bases and the V segment lost 3 bases, leaving 2 bases of the junction unmatched. The CDR3 sequence: CASSLGTGGAGANVLTF. The CDR3 DNA reads TGTGCCAGCAGTTTGGGGACAGGGGGCGCTGGGGCCAACGTCCTGACTTTC.

The rearrangement uses TRBV6-6 and TRBJ2-3; D is unresolved. The CDR3 has 16 amino acids. Trimming took off 8 bases at V and 0 bases at J, with 18 bases between the two ends. Per the germline V gene, CDR1 is MNHNY and CDR2 is SVGAGI (reference sequence). CDR3 in DNA: TGTGCCAGCGGCTTTAAGACACTGAACAGCACAGATACGCAGTATTTT. Its translation: CASGFKTLNSTDTQYF.

The V and J genes are TRBV7-2 and TRBJ1-1, with D unresolved. With 2 bases removed from V and 0 bases from J, the gap between germline ends came to 13 bases. CDR3 size: 16 residues. The germline V gene encodes CDR1 SGHTA and CDR2 FQGNSA. The CDR3 DNA sequence: TGTGCCAGCAGCTTATTTGGGTACGGGTTGAACACTGAAGCTTTCTTT. This sequence encodes CASSLFGYGLNTEAFF.

The chain carries TRBV27 and TRBJ2-3, with D maybe TRBD2 (6 bases). Trimming removed 6 bases at V and 5 bases at J, with 18 bases between. This CDR3 contains 15 residues. CDR1 is MNHEY, CDR2 SMNVEV, per germline (reference sequence). The CDR3 here is CASRTLGLAGDTQYF. The CDR3 nucleotides read TGTGCCAGCAGAACTCTGGGACTGGCGGGAGATACGCAGTATTTT.

The CDR3 nucleotides are TGCAGTGCTAGAGAAGGACTAGCGGGGTACAATGAGCAGTTCTTC. Amino acid sequence: CSAREGLAGYNEQFF. The chain has TRBV20-1 and TRBJ2-1; 12 bases are shared with TRBD2. Trimming cost V 0 bases and J 4 bases; bases outside gene matches: 1. Germline V gene sequence: CDR1 DFQATT, CDR2 SNEGSKA (reference sequence). The CDR3 contains 15 residues.

This clonotype occurred a few times. This chain joins TRBV6-6 and TRBJ2-2, with 10 bases lining up with TRBD1. V lost 5 bases to trimming and J lost 4 bases; unmatched junction nucleotides: 10. From germline, CDR1 is MNHNY and CDR2 SVGAGI (reference sequence). The CDR3 spans 17 residues. CDR3 bases: TGTGCCAGCAGTCTGGCCGCCGGGACAGGGGTCACCGGGGAGCTGTTTTTT. The encoded protein is CASSLAAGTGVTGELFF.

The gene calls are TRBV4-2 and TRBJ2-7, with 7 bases aligning to TRBD1. In germline, CDR1 is LGHNA, CDR2 YNFKEQ. The CDR3 has 17 amino acids. Unmatched junction bases numbered 11, after V lost 1 base and J lost 2 bases. The DNA of the CDR3 is TGTGCCAGCAGCCAAGGGTTCGGTCTAGGGACAGCCTACGAGCAGTACTTC. It yields the protein CASSQGFGLGTAYEQYF.

This clonotype was seen a handful of times. The rearrangement joins TRBV18 to TRBJ1-5; no clear D. The CDR3 runs 15 residues. The germline CDR1 and CDR2 sequences are KGHSH and LQKENI. The ends were cut back, 3 bases at V and 7 bases at J, with 16 bases in the middle. CDR3 DNA sequence: TGTGCCAGCTCACCGGAATCCACGGCGCACCAGCCCCAGCATTTT. Translated, it gives CASSPESTAHQPQHF. The variable domain in full, with the rest retrieved from reference TRBV18 and TRBJ1-5, is NAGVMQNPRHLVRRRGQEARLRCSPMKGHSHVYWYRQLPEEGLKFMVYLQKENIIDESGMPKERFSAEFPKEGPSILRIQQVVRGDSAAYFCASSPESTAHQPQHFGDGTRLSIL.

V and J are TRBV7-3 and TRBJ2-3; no clear D gene. The CDR3 runs to 15 residues. Trimming took off 5 bases at V and 3 bases at J, with 15 bases between the two ends. The germline gives CDR1 SGHTA, CDR2 FQGTGA. This chain's CDR3 is CASSPTGLLTDTQYF. The CDR3 DNA reads as TGTGCCAGCAGCCCCACCGGGCTTTTAACAGATACGCAGTATTTT.

The V and J genes are TRBV28 and TRBJ1-5, with 9 bases that match TRBD1. This CDR3 comprises 17 residues. Germline values: CDR1 MDHEN, CDR2 SYDVKM. With 2 bases clipped from V and 5 bases from J, the junction kept 10 bases outside the gene matches. The CDR3 sequence is CASSLPGTGINDQPQHF. As DNA, the CDR3 is TGTGCCAGCAGTTTACCCGGGACAGGGATAAACGATCAGCCCCAGCATTTT.